The text below deals with one T cell receptor (beta chain). Antigen specificity is unknown. J was trimmed by 4 bases and V by 1 base; bases with no gene match: 4. The CDR3 totals 14 residues. From germline, CDR1 is DFQATT and CDR2 SNEGSKA (reference sequence). These data come from a study of vaccination and CD4 T cells after COVID-19. Across the study: Samples taken post-COVID came a median around 96 days after diagnosis, ranging from 35 to 161.

TCRdb independently ran MiXCR on the PCR reads; one entry per CDR3 protein. There are about 21,000 distinct CDR3 sequences in the sample; under 75% occur only once, and 0.8% to 1% lies in the top ten. General study findings and limits: In convalescent patients, 304 of 307 vaccine-specific clones were mono-reactive for SARS-CoV-2 spike. A median 86.3% of convalescent patients' SARS-CoV-2-reactive clones emerged only after vaccination.

The source material was CD4+ T cells from blood, sampled before SARS-CoV-2 vaccination. This receptor was taken from a human donor who had recovered from COVID-19. The V call is TRBV20-1, the J call TRBJ1-1, with TRBD1 matching 9 bases. The CDR3 DNA reads TGCAGTGCTAGAGTTACGGACAGGGGCACTGAAGCTTTCTTT. Translated: CSARVTDRGTEAFF.